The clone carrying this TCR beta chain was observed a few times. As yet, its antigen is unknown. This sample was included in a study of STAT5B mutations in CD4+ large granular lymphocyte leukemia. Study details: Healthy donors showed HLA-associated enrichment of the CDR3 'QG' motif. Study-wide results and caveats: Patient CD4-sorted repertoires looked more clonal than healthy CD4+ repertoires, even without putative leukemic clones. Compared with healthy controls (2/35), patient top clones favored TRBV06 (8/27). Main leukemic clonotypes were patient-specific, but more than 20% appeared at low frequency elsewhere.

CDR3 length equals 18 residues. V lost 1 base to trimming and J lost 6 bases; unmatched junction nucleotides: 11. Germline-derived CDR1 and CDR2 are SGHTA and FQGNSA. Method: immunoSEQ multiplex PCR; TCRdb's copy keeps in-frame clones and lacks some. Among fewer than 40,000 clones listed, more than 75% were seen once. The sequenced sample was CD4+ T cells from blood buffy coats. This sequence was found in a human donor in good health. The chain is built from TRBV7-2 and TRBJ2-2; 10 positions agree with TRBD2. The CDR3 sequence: CASSLVSPSGSGAGELFF. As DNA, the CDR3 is TGTGCCAGCAGCTTAGTTTCCCCTAGCGGGAGTGGCGCCGGGGAGCTGTTTTTT. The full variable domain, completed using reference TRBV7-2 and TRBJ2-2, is GAGVSQSPSNKVTEKGKDVELRCDPISGHTALYWYRQSLGQGLEFLIYFQGNSAPDKSGLPSDRFSAERTGGSVSTLTIQRTQQEDSAVYLCASSLVSPSGSGAGELFFGEGSRLTVL.